These 26 T cell receptor beta chains came from one sample sequenced in a study of blood T cell repertoires in COVID-19. Generated by immunoSEQ multiplex PCR, the TCRdb table keeps only in-frame clones and is missing some. The sample has roughly 190,000 clones; 80% to 85% are singletons. Sequenced material: peripheral blood. The origin of the receptors is a human donor in a cohort sampled during active COVID-19.

CDR3 in DNA: TGCAGTGCTAGTCCTATCACTAGCACAGATACGCAGTATTTT. Translated, it gives CSASPITSTDTQYF. J is TRBJ2-3 and V is TRBV20-1; D gene ambiguous. The germline V gene encodes CDR1 DFQATT and CDR2 SNEGSKA (reference sequence). V lost 3 bases to trimming and J lost 0 bases, with 10 bases between them. The CDR3 has 14 amino acids.

The V gene is TRBV7-9, the J gene TRBJ1-2; the D gene is possibly TRBD1 (5 bases). CDR3 length: 14 amino acids. With 5 bases removed from V and 7 bases from J, the gap between germline ends came to 17 bases. Germline V gene lookup returns CDR1 SEHNR and CDR2 FQNEAQ (reference sequence). In DNA form, the CDR3 reads TGTGCCAGCAGCGTCTACCCCCCAGGGCTTGGCTACACCTTC. Residues: CASSVYPPGLGYTF.

There are a few counts of this clone. V gene TRBV5-6 combines with J gene TRBJ1-2; D is perhaps TRBD1 (5 bases). V was shortened by 4 bases and J by 2 bases, with 15 bases between the two germline ends. This CDR3 has 15 amino acids. Germline V gene sequence: CDR1 SGHDT, CDR2 YYEEEE. CDR3 residues: CASSRRRGGNYGYTF. The CDR3 DNA is TGTGCCAGCAGCCGTAGGCGGGGCGGCAACTATGGCTACACCTTC.

The chain employs TRBV6-5 and TRBJ1-1; 9 bases fit TRBD1. The CDR3 totals 13 residues. V dropped 6 bases and J dropped 7; count of bases not matched to a gene: 6. Germline V gene data show CDR1 as MNHEY and CDR2 as SVGAGI. CDR3 loop: CASRIQGAVEAFF. The CDR3 DNA reads as TGTGCCAGCAGGATACAGGGGGCGGTTGAAGCTTTCTTT.

This chain links TRBV28 with TRBJ1-1; no firm D call. CDR1 is MDHEN, CDR2 SYDVKM, per germline. CDR3 length equals 14 residues. V was trimmed by 4 bases and J by 1 base, leaving 10 bases between them. Here the CDR3 reads CASSYSLRNTEAFF. DNA for the CDR3: TGTGCCAGCAGTTATTCCCTCAGGAACACTGAAGCTTTCTTT.

The chain has TRBV6-5 and TRBJ2-7, with TRBD1 matching 10 bases. With V trimmed by 8 bases and J by 2 bases, 3 bases remained unmatched. Germline CDR1 is MNHEY and CDR2 is SVGAGI. CDR3 length: 13 residues. This CDR3 reads CASGGQGAYEQYV. The CDR3 region has the DNA TGTGCCAGCGGCGGACAGGGGGCCTACGAGCAGTACGTC.

V is TRBV30 and J is TRBJ2-4, with a possible D match to TRBD1 (6 bases). The ends were cut back, 8 bases at V and 7 bases at J, with 15 bases in the middle. CDR3 length: 12 residues. Germline CDR1 reads GTSNPN; CDR2 reads SVGIG (reference sequence). DNA of the CDR3: TGTGCCGGGGTGGGGGCAGGCAACATTCAGTACTTC. Translated: CAGVGAGNIQYF.

This clone is a singleton in its sample. This rearrangement joins TRBV30 to TRBJ2-1; 9 bases fit TRBD2. The CDR3 totals 15 residues. In germline, CDR1 is GTSNPN, CDR2 SVGIG (reference sequence). The junction had 13 bases not matched to a gene; V was cut back by 6 bases and J by 7 bases. CDR3 DNA: TGTGCCTGCCACTACGGTAGCGGGGGCTTGAATGAGCAGTTCTTC. Protein sequence: CACHYGSGGLNEQFF.

The gene calls are TRBV5-1 and TRBJ2-7, with 13 positions matching TRBD2. J lost 3 bases, V lost 4 bases, and 7 bases had no gene match. Germline V gene sequence: CDR1 SGHRS, CDR2 YFSETQ. There are 16 residues in the CDR3. In DNA form, the CDR3 reads TGCGCCAGCAGCACCTCCGGGACTAGCGGGATCTACGAGCAGTACTTC. Protein product: CASSTSGTSGIYEQYF.

This chain uses TRBV10-2 with TRBJ1-5, with D tentatively TRBD1 (5 bases). CDR3 length: 16 amino acids. Germline-derived CDR1 and CDR2 are WSHSY and SAAADI. Trimming took 4 bases from V and 3 from J, leaving 16 bases between them. CDR3 sequence (DNA): TGCGCCAGCAGTGCGCTGACAGATGGGGTCAATCAGCCCCAGCATTTT. It translates to CASSALTDGVNQPQHF.

V gene TRBV4-2 combines with J gene TRBJ2-3; 7 nucleotides line up with TRBD1. CDR1 is LGHNA, CDR2 YNFKEQ, per germline. The CDR3 loop spans 15 amino acids. V lost 1 base and J lost 1; bases outside the gene matches: 2. CDR3 nucleotide sequence: TGTGCCAGCAGCCAAGTTCAGGGGGGCACAGATACGCAGTATTTT. It specifies CASSQVQGGTDTQYF.

V usage is TRBV11-2 and J usage is TRBJ1-1, with 8 nucleotides matching TRBD1. V lost 5 bases, J lost 5 bases, and 7 bases stayed unmatched. In germline, CDR1 is SGHAT, CDR2 FQNNGV. This CDR3 comprises 14 residues. The CDR3 DNA follows: TGTGCCAGCAGCCCCACTACAGGGGGGACTGAAGCTTTCTTT. This translates into CASSPTTGGTEAFF.

The V call is TRBV6-2 or TRBV6-3, the J call TRBJ1-2; 10 bases agree with TRBD1. From germline, CDR1 is MNHEY and CDR2 SVGEGT. The CDR3 has 18 residues. V shed 0 bases, J shed 4 bases, and the junction held 11 bases outside the gene matches. The CDR3, as DNA: TGTGCCAGCAGTTACTCGAGACAGGGGGCTCATGCCCTCTATGGCTACACCTTC. Amino acids: CASSYSRQGAHALYGYTF.

This clone was counted a single time. The rearrangement uses TRBV30 and TRBJ1-6; weak D call: TRBD1 (6 bases). The CDR3 has 15 amino acids. Per germline, CDR1 GTSNPN and CDR2 SVGIG (reference sequence). V dropped 2 bases and J dropped 7 bases, with 15 bases sitting between them. The CDR3 is CAWSIRDILNSPLHF. DNA for the CDR3: TGTGCCTGGAGTATCCGGGACATACTCAATTCACCCCTCCACTTT.

This clone has more than one count but fewer than ten. This chain connects TRBV6-5 to TRBJ1-2; 7 bases are shared with TRBD1. Germline values: CDR1 MNHEY, CDR2 SVGAGI. This CDR3 region has 13 residues. Trimming at V came to 6 bases and at J to 5 bases, leaving 6 bases not matched to a gene. The CDR3 DNA is TGTGCCAGCAGAGTGACAGGGTCTTATGGCTACACCTTC. Amino acids: CASRVTGSYGYTF.

This rearrangement joins TRBV29-1 to TRBJ2-2; D gene uncertain. There are 12 residues in the CDR3. Germline loops: CDR1 SQVTM, CDR2 ANQGSEA. Trimming cost V 3 bases and J 4 bases, with 6 bases left between them. CDR3 sequence reads: CSVEAATGELFF. The CDR3, as DNA: TGCAGCGTTGAGGCGGCCACCGGGGAGCTGTTTTTT.

The chain is built from TRBV7-6 and TRBJ2-5; TRBD2 agrees at 9 bases. The CDR3 spans 19 residues. The V gene's germline CDR1 is SGHVS and CDR2 FNYEAQ. Losses at the gene ends were 2 bases for V and 0 bases for J; bases not matched to a gene: 13. CDR3 sequence reads: CASSLTSGTSTTYQETQYF. The CDR3 nucleotides read TGTGCCAGCAGCTTAACATCCGGGACTAGCACCACCTACCAAGAGACCCAGTACTTC.

This rearrangement joins TRBV9 to TRBJ2-5; no clear D. The CDR3 is 14 residues long. Germline lookup yields CDR1 SGDLS and CDR2 YYNGEE. The V gene lost 0 bases and the J gene lost 5 bases, with 11 bases spanning the gap. This CDR3 reads CASSVEVFGETQYF. The CDR3 DNA reads TGTGCCAGCAGCGTAGAAGTGTTCGGGGAGACCCAGTACTTC. Combining the CDR3 with reference TRBV9 and TRBJ2-5 gives the whole variable domain DSGVTQTPKHLITATGQRVTLRCSPRSGDLSVYWYQQSLDQGLQFLIQYYNGEERAKGNILERFSAQQFPDLHSELNLSSLELGDSALYFCASSVEVFGETQYFGPGTRLLVL.

CDR3 protein: CAWGGGGGGSPLHF. The CDR3 DNA sequence: TGTGCCTGGGGAGGGGGGGGAGGAGGATCACCCCTCCACTTT. The genes are TRBV30 and TRBJ1-6, with D possibly TRBD1 on 6 matching bases. Trimming took off 5 bases at V and 10 bases at J, with 18 bases between the two ends. Looked up from germline, CDR1 is GTSNPN and CDR2 is SVGIG (reference sequence). The CDR3 totals 14 residues.

The chain has TRBV10-3 and TRBJ1-1; no clear D. V gave up 1 base and J gave up 0 bases, with 9 bases separating them. This CDR3 is built from 15 residues. Germline CDR1 is ENHRY and CDR2 is SYGVKD. The CDR3 is CAISEWRGLNTEAFF. The CDR3, as DNA: TGTGCCATCAGTGAGTGGCGGGGTCTGAACACTGAAGCTTTCTTT.

The rearrangement links TRBV3-1 (or the pseudogene TRBV3-2) to TRBJ2-7, with 7 bases lining up with TRBD2. Losses at the gene ends were 1 base for V and 6 bases for J; bases not matched to a gene: 6. The germline gives CDR1 LGHDT, CDR2 YNNKEL (reference sequence). The CDR3 has 14 residues. The CDR3 coding sequence is TGTGCCAGCAGCCAAGCCGGGGACTACTTCGAGCAGTACTTC. Its translation is CASSQAGDYFEQYF.

The chain uses TRBV6-5 and TRBJ2-3, with D maybe TRBD1 (7 bases). This CDR3 has 13 amino acids. V dropped 6 bases and J dropped 8 bases, with 15 bases sitting between them. Looked up from germline, CDR1 is MNHEY and CDR2 is SVGAGI. The CDR3 DNA reads as TGTGCCAGCAGGGCGGGACAGTATGGTACGCAGTATTTT. Translated: CASRAGQYGTQYF.

The rearrangement joins TRBV30 to TRBJ2-7, with a weak D call TRBD1 (5 bases). Germline V CDR1 and CDR2: GTSNPN, SVGIG (reference sequence). V shed 5 bases and J shed 5 bases, with 16 bases lying between them. The CDR3 is made up of 13 amino acids. Here the CDR3 reads CAWSRDSPDEQYV. The CDR3 nucleotides are TGTGCCTGGTCAAGAGACAGCCCAGACGAGCAGTACGTC.

This clone turned up a few times. The chain combines TRBV6-5 with TRBJ2-3; D perhaps matches TRBD1 (5 bases). CDR3 size: 14 residues. V lost 5 bases to trimming and J lost 2 bases, with 11 bases between them. Germline CDR1 is MNHEY and CDR2 is SVGAGI. The CDR3 nucleotides read TGTGCCAGCAGTACCCGGACACTCACAGATACGCAGTATTTT. This gives the protein CASSTRTLTDTQYF.

The V call is TRBV19, the J call TRBJ1-5; 12 nucleotides line up with TRBD1. Germline CDR1 reads LNHDA; CDR2 reads SQIVND (reference sequence). V shed 6 bases, J shed 4 bases, and the junction held 4 bases outside the gene matches. There are 15 residues in the CDR3. CDR3: CASSGTGGQNQPQHF. The DNA of the CDR3 is TGTGCCAGTAGCGGGACAGGGGGCCAAAATCAGCCCCAGCATTTT.

A single count supports this clone. The chain employs TRBV6-2 or TRBV6-3 and TRBJ1-6, with D possibly being TRBD1 (5 bases). Trimming stripped 4 bases from V and 10 bases from J, with 20 bases between. Germline-derived CDR1 and CDR2 are MNHEY and SVGEGT. This CDR3 has 16 amino acids. The CDR3 region is CASSSPGVGTGSPLHF. CDR3 DNA: TGTGCCAGCAGTTCCCCCGGGGTTGGGACTGGCTCACCCCTCCACTTT.